This T cell receptor beta chain was captured in a study of regulatory T cells in long-lasting Graves disease. In the study overall: The antithyroid drugs taken by newly diagnosed Graves' patients had been used for under 3 months.

Study-level points and caveats: Those with persistent disease had in common more public clonotypes (2,741) than new patients (about 970). Favored usage of TRBV28, TRBJ1-2 and TRBJ2-5 was recorded in persistent disease.

Libraries of TCR beta came from iRepertoire HTBI primers plus Arm-PCR of CDR3 regions. TCRdb used MiXCR to reprocess the multiplex PCR reads, holding one entry per CDR3 protein. The sample holds hundreds of thousands of distinct CDR3 sequences; about a sixth are singletons and the top ten take 22%. This clonotype has a count of ten or more. What it binds is not known. The germline V gene has CDR1 SGHAT and CDR2 FQNNGV. V lost 4 bases to trimming and J lost 2 bases; unmatched junction nucleotides: 7. There are 16 residues in the CDR3. Time point described: newly diagnosed GD, antithyroid drugs for less than 3 months. Extracted PBMC RNA gave rise to the TCR library. The guidelines of the American Thyroid Association were the basis for diagnosing Graves' disease.

The TCR comes from a female donor with Graves disease. The chain links TRBV11-2 to TRBJ1-3; TRBD1 agrees at 8 bases. This specimen was peripheral blood mononuclear cells (PBMCs), taken at new diagnosis, from a patient treated with antithyroid drugs. This CDR3 is CASSSFQGAPGNTIYF. CDR3 DNA sequence: TGTGCCAGCAGCTCCTTCCAGGGGGCGCCTGGAAACACCATATATTTT.